A selection of T cell receptor beta chains follows, all from one sample in a study of T-cell reconstitution after alpha-beta-depleted transplantation in children. One entry per CDR3 protein, called by TCRdb with MiXCR from the PCR reads. The table shows 480,000 or so distinct CDR3 sequences, with more than 9% occurring only once. The sample in question was PBMCs, obtained before TCRalphabeta/CD19-depleted stem cell transplant. The receptors were sampled from a child younger than 10 with inherited bone marrow failure, due to receive a stem cell transplant. The CDR3 runs from the conserved cysteine through the conserved F or W. D genes are given only for firm matches. Size is stated for part of the rows, as once, few or many counts, or as a class when the clone is expanded.

J: TRBJ2-5
V: TRBV28
length: 15
size: many
D: TRBD2
CDR3: CASSLGTTYQETQYF
DNA: TGTGCCAGCAGTTTAGGGACTACGTACCAAGAGACCCAGTACTTC

J: TRBJ2-7
V: TRBV20-1
length: 16
size: many
D: .
CDR3: CSATPDDRFSSYEQYF
DNA: TGCAGTGCTACTCCCGACGACAGGTTCAGCTCCTACGAGCAGTACTTC

J: TRBJ1-2
V: TRBV19
length: 14
size: .
D: .
CDR3: CASNSESGGYGYTF
DNA: TGTGCCAGTAATAGCGAGTCCGGAGGCTATGGCTACACCTTC

J: TRBJ2-7
V: TRBV12-3/TRBV12-4
length: 14
size: many
D: TRBD2
CDR3: CASSLGLAGSEQYF
DNA: TGTGCCAGCAGTTTGGGACTAGCGGGAAGCGAGCAGTACTTC

J: TRBJ2-7
V: TRBV20-1
length: 10
size: few
D: .
CDR3: CSVFNYEQYF
DNA: TGCAGTGTTTTTAACTACGAGCAGTACTTC

J: TRBJ2-7
V: TRBV28
length: 14
size: many
D: .
CDR3: CASSLGGSYYEQYF
DNA: TGTGCCAGCAGTTTGGGGGGCTCTTACTACGAGCAGTACTTC

J: TRBJ2-1
V: TRBV6-5
length: 13
size: few
D: .
CDR3: CASSYSPRNEQFF
DNA: TGTGCCAGCAGTTACTCACCCCGGAATGAGCAGTTCTTC

J: TRBJ2-6
V: TRBV19
length: 17
size: .
D: .
CDR3: CASSILFSGSWANVLTF
DNA: TGTGCCAGTAGTATCCTTTTTTCTGGGTCCTGGGCCAACGTCCTGACTTTC

J: TRBJ1-4
V: TRBV7-8
length: 16
size: .
D: TRBD1
CDR3: CASSPLGGQGYEKLFF
DNA: TGTGCCAGCAGCCCCCTCGGCGGACAGGGGTATGAAAAACTGTTTTTT

J: TRBJ2-5
V: TRBV20-1
length: 13
size: many
D: .
CDR3: CSAADSELETQYF
DNA: TGCAGTGCTGCGGACTCCGAGTTAGAGACCCAGTACTTC

J: TRBJ2-7
V: TRBV7-9
length: 19
size: .
D: TRBD2
CDR3: CARSLGSVGASGMYYEQYF
DNA: TGTGCCCGCAGTTTAGGTTCGGTTGGGGCTAGCGGGATGTACTACGAGCAGTACTTC

J: TRBJ2-3
V: TRBV29-1
length: 13
size: many
D: .
CDR3: CSVAKGLTDTQYF
DNA: TGCAGCGTTGCTAAGGGGCTCACAGATACGCAGTATTTT

J: TRBJ2-7
V: TRBV20-1
length: 15
size: .
D: .
CDR3: CSARDYGTQAYEQYF
DNA: TGCAGTGCTAGAGATTACGGGACACAAGCCTACGAGCAGTACTTC

J: TRBJ2-7
V: TRBV5-1
length: 14
size: many
D: .
CDR3: CASSLAEGSYEQYF
DNA: TGCGCCAGCAGCTTGGCCGAGGGGTCCTACGAGCAGTACTTC

J: TRBJ1-2
V: TRBV15
length: 12
size: many
D: .
CDR3: CATSSRDYGYTF
DNA: TGTGCCACCAGCAGCCGAGACTATGGCTACACCTTC

J: TRBJ2-7
V: TRBV19
length: 14
size: .
D: TRBD2
CDR3: CASSATSATYEQYF
DNA: TGTGCCAGTAGCGCGACTAGCGCTACCTACGAGCAGTACTTC

J: TRBJ2-7
V: TRBV28
length: 16
size: few
D: TRBD2
CDR3: CASRASGRAAAYEQYF
DNA: TGTGCCAGCAGAGCTAGCGGGAGGGCGGCGGCCTACGAGCAGTACTTC

J: TRBJ2-2
V: TRBV19
length: 13
size: few
D: .
CDR3: CASSIGQSGELFF
DNA: TGTGCCAGTAGTATAGGGCAGTCCGGGGAGCTGTTTTTT

J: TRBJ1-6
V: TRBV20-1
length: 14
size: many
D: TRBD1
CDR3: CSAISEQGNSPLHF
DNA: TGCAGTGCTATCTCGGAACAGGGGAATTCACCCCTCCACTTT

J: TRBJ2-1
V: TRBV5-6
length: 12
size: .
D: .
CDR3: CASSLMTNEQFF
DNA: TGTGCCAGCAGCTTAATGACCAACGAGCAGTTCTTC

J: TRBJ2-7
V: TRBV27
length: 14
size: many
D: .
CDR3: CASSLVGAFDEQYF
DNA: TGTGCCAGCAGTTTAGTGGGGGCTTTCGACGAGCAGTACTTC

J: TRBJ2-2
V: TRBV7-9
length: 16
size: .
D: .
CDR3: CASSFIGGVNTGELFF
DNA: TGTGCCAGCAGCTTTATAGGAGGCGTGAACACCGGGGAGCTGTTTTTT

J: TRBJ1-1
V: TRBV12-3/TRBV12-4
length: 11
size: many
D: .
CDR3: CASSLSGEAFF
DNA: TGTGCCAGCAGTTTATCGGGGGAAGCTTTCTTT

J: TRBJ2-7
V: TRBV2
length: 14
size: .
D: .
CDR3: CASSAIQDPYEQYF
DNA: TGTGCCAGCAGTGCTATCCAGGACCCCTACGAGCAGTACTTC

J: TRBJ1-1
V: TRBV20-1
length: 11
size: many
D: .
CDR3: CSAAWGGGAFF
DNA: TGCAGTGCTGCCTGGGGGGGTGGAGCTTTCTTT

J: TRBJ1-4
V: TRBV5-1
length: 15
size: many
D: .
CDR3: CASSAGSATNEKLFF
DNA: TGCGCCAGCAGCGCTGGGAGTGCAACTAATGAAAAACTGTTTTTT

J: TRBJ1-2
V: TRBV5-1
length: 14
size: many
D: .
CDR3: CASSLEQDDYGYTF
DNA: TGCGCCAGCAGCTTGGAACAGGACGACTATGGCTACACCTTC

J: TRBJ1-1
V: TRBV10-3
length: 15
size: few
D: TRBD1
CDR3: CAIRAGTGIGTEAFF
DNA: TGTGCCATCAGGGCCGGGACAGGGATCGGCACTGAAGCTTTCTTT

J: TRBJ2-3
V: TRBV7-9
length: 17
size: many
D: .
CDR3: CASSLGATLAGGDTQYF
DNA: TGTGCCAGCAGCTTAGGCGCTACACTAGCTGGGGGAGATACGCAGTATTTT

J: TRBJ1-2
V: TRBV11-2
length: 14
size: .
D: .
CDR3: CASSLPFANYGYTF
DNA: TGTGCCAGCAGCTTACCTTTTGCTAACTATGGCTACACCTTC

J: TRBJ1-1
V: TRBV30
length: 11
size: few
D: .
CDR3: CAWSGGTTAFF
DNA: TGTGCCTGGAGTGGCGGGACGACGGCTTTCTTT

J: TRBJ1-2
V: TRBV7-8
length: 11
size: .
D: .
CDR3: CASSSGAGYTF
DNA: TGTGCCAGCAGCTCGGGGGCTGGCTACACCTTC

J: TRBJ2-1
V: TRBV12-3/TRBV12-4
length: 12
size: few
D: .
CDR3: CASSLTAGEQFF
DNA: TGTGCCAGCAGTTTAACGGCGGGTGAGCAGTTCTTC

J: TRBJ2-1
V: TRBV20-1
length: 18
size: few
D: TRBD2
CDR3: CSARDPPSGSRPQNEQFF
DNA: TGCAGTGCTAGAGATCCGCCTAGCGGGAGTCGACCACAGAATGAGCAGTTCTTC

J: TRBJ2-7
V: TRBV12-3/TRBV12-4
length: 17
size: few
D: TRBD2
CDR3: CASSLALAGGPGHEQYF
DNA: TGTGCCAGCAGTTTAGCGCTAGCGGGAGGGCCGGGCCACGAGCAGTACTTC

J: TRBJ2-7
V: TRBV7-9
length: 16
size: .
D: TRBD2
CDR3: CASSLLAGGRSYEQYF
DNA: TGTGCCAGCAGTCTTCTAGCGGGAGGGCGTTCCTACGAGCAGTACTTC

J: TRBJ2-1
V: TRBV27
length: 15
size: many
D: .
CDR3: CASSLRTPMYNEQFF
DNA: TGTGCCAGCAGTTTGCGGACACCTATGTACAATGAGCAGTTCTTC

J: TRBJ2-7
V: TRBV7-9
length: 13
size: few
D: .
CDR3: CASSPQAGYEQYF
DNA: TGTGCCAGCAGTCCCCAGGCAGGGTACGAGCAGTACTTC

J: TRBJ2-1
V: TRBV24-1
length: 14
size: many
D: TRBD1
CDR3: CATSGGQGYNEQFF
DNA: TGTGCCACCAGTGGCGGACAGGGGTATAATGAGCAGTTTTTC

J: TRBJ1-6
V: TRBV4-3
length: 16
size: many
D: .
CDR3: CASSHSRGDINSPLHF
DNA: TGCGCCAGCAGCCACTCAAGAGGGGATATTAATTCACCCCTCCACTTT